This TCR beta chain was recorded in a study of early T cells in non-severe SARS-CoV-2 infection. TCRdb analysed the 5' RACE reads with MiXCR anew, one entry per CDR3 protein. The top ten clones hold about 5% of a sample with 100,000 or so distinct CDR3 sequences, roughly 15% of them seen once. This CDR3 comprises 15 residues. The germline V gene encodes CDR1 LGHNA and CDR2 YSLEER. Trimming cost V 3 bases and J 7 bases, with 18 bases left between them. This TCR was recovered from an adult who was a healthcare worker with PCR-confirmed SARS-CoV-2 infection or an uninfected control (not recorded which). This chain links TRBV4-3 with TRBJ2-5, with a possible D match to TRBD2 (6 bases). The input for sequencing was whole blood, taken at baseline. CDR3 coding DNA: TGCGCCAGCAGCCATATGGCGGGGAATCGTGTGACCCAGTACTTC. Its translation is CASSHMAGNRVTQYF.